This entry is about one TCR beta chain. Its antigen is currently unknown. This CDR3 is 11 amino acids long. The germline CDR1 and CDR2 sequences are MNHNS and SASEGT. V lost 2 bases to trimming and J lost 4 bases, with 3 bases between them. Repertoires were generated with immunoSEQ multiplex PCR, while TCRdb's copy carries only in-frame clones and drops some. Found here are approximately 110,000 clones, around 85% of them singletons; the top ten hold 6.2%. These data belong to a study of T cell responses to AZD1222 COVID-19 vaccine. Study-level findings and limits: Sampled repertoires all dated from after the peak T cell response. Along spike, vaccine-associated CD4 TCRs were found throughout, with dominance at 160-218 and 743-854. Unmutated variant regions are reportedly the target of nearly half of TCRs that are spike-specific. Spike-specific TCR breadth and depth went up after people got two AZD1222 doses.

Sequencing was performed on peripheral blood, taken on day 0 of AZD1222 vaccination. The clonotype was recovered from an adult in good health. The chain is built from TRBV6-1 and TRBJ2-7; D gene ambiguous. This CDR3 is CASSEYYEQYF. CDR3 nucleotides: TGTGCCAGCAGTGAATATTACGAGCAGTACTTC.